Listed below are T cell receptor beta chains from one sample, sequenced in a study of beta chain features in type 1 diabetes. Produced via immunoSEQ multiplex PCR; TCRdb's table is partial and in-frame only. The data contain under 300,000 clones, 25% to 30% of them singletons. The sequencing sample was made of central memory CD4+ T cells from blood. All receptors derive from a man aged 25-40 years in good health. Each CDR3 is given with its conserved first and last residue. A D gene is named only where the DNA matches it firmly. Not every row has a clone size; where given, it reads once, few, many or a size class.

TRBV11-2,NA,few,TRBJ2-5,TGTGCCAGCAGCCCTTTTATGAACCTTCAAGAGACCCAGTACTTC,CASSPFMNLQETQYF
TRBV7-2,NA,NA,TRBJ2-1,TGTGCCAGCAGCTTAGGCGGAGGGTATGAGCAGTTCTTC,CASSLGGGYEQFF
TRBV29-1,NA,few,TRBJ2-7,TGCAGCGTTGAAGGGCAGGGGGGTAACGAGCAGTACTTC,CSVEGQGGNEQYF
TRBV7-2,NA,NA,TRBJ2-3,TGTGCCAGCAGCCCGGGGACACTAGCTAGCACAGATACGCAGTATTTT,CASSPGTLASTDTQYF
TRBV5-4,NA,NA,TRBJ2-4,TGTGCCAGCAGCTTGGGGAGGGTCAAAAACATTCAGTACTTC,CASSLGRVKNIQYF
TRBV5-6,NA,few,TRBJ1-1,TGTGCCAGCAGCTTGTCCGGCATCCAGAACACTGAAGCTTTCTTT,CASSLSGIQNTEAFF
TRBV30,TRBD2,NA,TRBJ2-3,TGTGCCTCGACTAGCGGGGCTCGCACAGATACGCAGTATTTT,CASTSGARTDTQYF
TRBV25-1,NA,many,TRBJ2-5,TGTGCCAGCAGTGGGGAGACCCAGTACTTC,CASSGETQYF
TRBV19,NA,NA,TRBJ1-1,TGTGCCAGTAGTATACAGGGAAGGGATGAAGCTTTCTTT,CASSIQGRDEAFF
TRBV9,NA,NA,TRBJ2-1,TGTGCCAGCGGGCCCACTACAGTTTCCTACAATGAGCAGTTCTTC,CASGPTTVSYNEQFF
TRBV7-2,TRBD2,NA,TRBJ2-3,TGTGCCAGCAGCCCACTAGCGGGAGGCACAGATACGCAGTATTTT,CASSPLAGGTDTQYF
TRBV7-9,TRBD2,NA,TRBJ2-5,TGTGCCAGCAGCTTAGGTGCTAGCGGGGGTGAGACCCAGTACTTC,CASSLGASGGETQYF
TRBV7-9,TRBD1,many,TRBJ2-1,TGTGCCAGCAGCGCACCGGGACAGGAAGGCAATGAGCAGTTCTTC,CASSAPGQEGNEQFF
TRBV6-5,TRBD2,NA,TRBJ2-5,TGTGCCAGCAGTTCCAGAGCGGGGGGATTCCAAGAGACCCAGTACTTC,CASSSRAGGFQETQYF
TRBV18,NA,NA,TRBJ2-7,TGTGCCAGCTCTCCCAAGGAGGGGGTCCACGAGCAGTACTTC,CASSPKEGVHEQYF
TRBV6-1,NA,NA,TRBJ1-5,TGTGCCAGCAGTGAAGAGGATGCCAATCAGCCCCAGCATTTT,CASSEEDANQPQHF
TRBV5-4,NA,few,TRBJ2-1,TGTGCCAGCAGCACATATAGGGGGAGAAGGGGTGAGCAGTTCTTC,CASSTYRGRRGEQFF
TRBV29-1,TRBD1,NA,TRBJ1-4,TGCAGCGCCATTCAGGGGGCAAGGGAAAAACTGTTTTTT,CSAIQGAREKLFF
TRBV9,NA,NA,TRBJ1-3,TGTGCCAGCAGCGTATCAGGGGTTTCTGGAAACACCATATATTTT,CASSVSGVSGNTIYF
TRBV7-2,TRBD1,NA,TRBJ2-1,TGTGCCAGCAGCGTGGACAGGGAGCATGAGCAGTTCTTC,CASSVDREHEQFF
TRBV30,NA,NA,TRBJ2-2,TGTGCCTGGAGTGTCGAGCGCACCGGGGAGCTGTTTTTT,CAWSVERTGELFF
TRBV5-1,TRBD2,few,TRBJ2-5,TGCGCCAGCAGCTTGGCGACTAGCGGGGTAGAGACCCAGTACTTC,CASSLATSGVETQYF
TRBV9,NA,NA,TRBJ1-5,TGTGCCAGCAGCGTAGACGGATATAGCAATCAGCCCCAGCATTTT,CASSVDGYSNQPQHF
TRBV5-1,NA,few,TRBJ2-5,TGCGCCAGCAGCTTGGTGGGGGACTGGGACCTGGGAGAGACCCAGTACTTC,CASSLVGDWDLGETQYF
TRBV7-9,NA,few,TRBJ2-2,TGTGCCAGCAGCCCTATCGGGAACACCGGGGAGCTGTTTTTT,CASSPIGNTGELFF
TRBV2,NA,NA,TRBJ2-4,TGTGCCAGCAGTGAAAGACACGGGGGCATTCAGTACTTC,CASSERHGGIQYF
TRBV21-1,NA,many,TRBJ2-7,TGTGCCAGCAGCAAAAAGCGGGAGGCCTACGAGCAGTACTTC,CASSKKREAYEQYF
TRBV18,NA,few,TRBJ2-7,TGTGCCAGCTCACCAAATCATCAGAACGGGAAGCAGTACTTC,CASSPNHQNGKQYF
TRBV15,NA,NA,TRBJ1-2,TGTGCCACCAGCAAAGAACCCGGGGGCCGGGGTGGCTACACCTTC,CATSKEPGGRGGYTF
TRBV5-1,TRBD1,few,TRBJ1-2,TGCGCCAGCAGCGACAGGGGTATCGCCTATGGCTACACCTTC,CASSDRGIAYGYTF
TRBV10-2,TRBD1,NA,TRBJ1-5,TGCGCCAGCAGTGAGTTCCGGGCAGGGGGTCAGCCCCAGCATTTT,CASSEFRAGGQPQHF
TRBV27,NA,few,TRBJ2-7,TGTGCCAGCCTCTCCCAGGGTCTGGGGGAGCAGTACTTC,CASLSQGLGEQYF
TRBV28,TRBD1,NA,TRBJ2-1,TGTGCCAGCAGTCCGTCCGGGACAGGGATTAACAATGAGCAGTTCTTC,CASSPSGTGINNEQFF
TRBV27,NA,many,TRBJ1-2,TGTGCCAGCAGTTTAAGTGGGAGTAGGAACTATGGCTACACCTTC,CASSLSGSRNYGYTF
TRBV7-8,NA,NA,TRBJ1-1,TGTGCCAGCAGCTTAAGGAACATGAACACTGAAGCTTTCTTT,CASSLRNMNTEAFF
TRBV5-1,NA,NA,TRBJ1-6,TGCGCCAGCAGCTCCACCGGATCGAATAATTCACCCCTCCACTTT,CASSSTGSNNSPLHF
TRBV5-6,NA,few,TRBJ2-6,TGTGCCAGCAGCAAGGGGGGTAGAAGCTCTGGGGCCAACGTCCTGACTTTC,CASSKGGRSSGANVLTF